These 3 T cell receptor beta chains originate from one sample sequenced in a study of shared clonotypes between healthy human individuals. Profiling relied on immunoSEQ multiplex PCR, and the TCRdb table lists in-frame clones only, not all of them. The sample has over a million clones, about 80% seen once. Sequencing was performed on memory CD4+ T cells sorted from blood. Specified subset: CD45RA-negative fraction. Receptors originate from a man aged 18 to 30 in good health.

This clone is a singleton in its sample. At the DNA level, this CDR3 is encoded by other sequences in the same sample as well. Written as DNA, the CDR3 is TGTGCCTGGAGTGCTCAAGAGACCCAGTACTTC. Its translation: CAWSAQETQYF. This chain connects TRBV30 to TRBJ2-5; D ambiguous. Germline V gene data show CDR1 as GTSNPN and CDR2 as SVGIG (reference sequence). V lost 1 base and J lost 2, with 2 bases in between. The CDR3 has 11 residues.

There are a few counts of this clone. This chain links TRBV18 with TRBJ2-7; 8 nucleotides align to TRBD2. From germline, CDR1 is KGHSH and CDR2 LQKENI. This CDR3 region has 15 residues. V was pared by 0 bases and J by 6 bases, with 7 bases of the junction left unmatched. The CDR3 loop is CASSPPTSGQSEQYF. The CDR3 DNA reads as TGTGCCAGCTCACCACCCACTAGCGGCCAAAGCGAGCAGTACTTC. Variable domain in full (rest from reference TRBV18 and TRBJ2-7): NAGVMQNPRHLVRRRGQEARLRCSPMKGHSHVYWYRQLPEEGLKFMVYLQKENIIDESGMPKERFSAEFPKEGPSILRIQQVVRGDSAAYFCASSPPTSGQSEQYFGPGTRLTVT.

The rearrangement uses TRBV5-1 and TRBJ2-7; D is perhaps TRBD1 or TRBD2 (5 bases each). V dropped 3 bases and J dropped 6 bases, with 16 bases sitting between them. Germline CDR1 is SGHRS and CDR2 is YFSETQ. The CDR3 has 14 residues. The CDR3 protein is CASSSGTQGAEQYF. As DNA, the CDR3 is TGCGCCAGCAGCTCCGGGACCCAAGGGGCCGAGCAGTACTTC.